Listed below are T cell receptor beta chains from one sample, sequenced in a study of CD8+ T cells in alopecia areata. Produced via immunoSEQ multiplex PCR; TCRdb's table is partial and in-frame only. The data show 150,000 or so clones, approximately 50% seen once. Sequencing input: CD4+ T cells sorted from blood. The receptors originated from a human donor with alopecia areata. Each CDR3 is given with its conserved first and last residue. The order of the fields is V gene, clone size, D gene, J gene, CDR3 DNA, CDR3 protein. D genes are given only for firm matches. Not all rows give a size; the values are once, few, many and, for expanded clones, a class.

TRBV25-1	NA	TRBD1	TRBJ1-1	TGTGCCAGCACCCTCGGGACAGTCGGATCGGAAGCTTTCTTT	CASTLGTVGSEAFF
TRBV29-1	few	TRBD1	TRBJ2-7	TGCAGCGCTCGAAACCGGGACAGGGGGCCCGAGCAGTACTTC	CSARNRDRGPEQYF
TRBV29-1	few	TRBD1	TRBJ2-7	TGCAGCGTTTTCGACAGGGGGGGGGCCTACGAGCAGTACTTC	CSVFDRGGAYEQYF
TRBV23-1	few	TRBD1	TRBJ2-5	TGCGCCAGCAGTCAACAGAACAGGGGATTGGAGACCCAGTACTTC	CASSQQNRGLETQYF
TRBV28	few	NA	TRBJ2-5	TGTGCCAGCATCCCTTGGGGGCCCAGCCAAGAGACCCAGTACTTC	CASIPWGPSQETQYF
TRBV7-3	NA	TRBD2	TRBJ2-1	TGTGCCAGCAGCTCCCTCACTGACCAATATAGCGGGGAACTACTACAGGAGCAGTTCTTC	CASSSLTDQYSGELLQEQFF
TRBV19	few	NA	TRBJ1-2	TGTGCCAGTAGCTATGACATCTATGGCTACACCTTC	CASSYDIYGYTF
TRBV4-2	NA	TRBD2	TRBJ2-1	TGTGCCAGCAGCCGCACGGGAGGTGGATACAATGAGCAGTTCTTC	CASSRTGGGYNEQFF
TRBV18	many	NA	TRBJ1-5	TGTGCCAGCTGGTACTTGGGACGTTCAGAGAGGATGCCCCAGCATTTT	CASWYLGRSERMPQHF
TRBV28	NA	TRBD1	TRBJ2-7	TGTGCCAGCAGTTCCCAGGGGGACGCCTACGAGCAGTACTTC	CASSSQGDAYEQYF
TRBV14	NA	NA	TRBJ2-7	TGTGCCAGCGGTTCCAATGCCTACGAGCAGTACTTC	CASGSNAYEQYF
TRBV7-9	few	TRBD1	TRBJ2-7	TGTGCCAGCAGCCCAAGCGCAGTCGACAGGGTCTCCGAGCAGTACTTC	CASSPSAVDRVSEQYF
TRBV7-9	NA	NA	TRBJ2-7	TGTGCCAGCAGCCCCACAAGTGCAGCGTTCCACGAGCAGTACTTC	CASSPTSAAFHEQYF
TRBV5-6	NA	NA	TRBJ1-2	TGTGCCAGCAGCCTGGGGGACAACTATGGCTACACCTTC	CASSLGDNYGYTF
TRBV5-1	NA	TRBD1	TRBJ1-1	TGCGCCACGGGGGGACAGACGAACACTGAAGCCTTCTTT	CATGGQTNTEAFF
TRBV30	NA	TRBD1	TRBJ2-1	TGTGCCTGGCGGACAGGGGGTAGCTTATATGAGCAGTTCTTC	CAWRTGGSLYEQFF